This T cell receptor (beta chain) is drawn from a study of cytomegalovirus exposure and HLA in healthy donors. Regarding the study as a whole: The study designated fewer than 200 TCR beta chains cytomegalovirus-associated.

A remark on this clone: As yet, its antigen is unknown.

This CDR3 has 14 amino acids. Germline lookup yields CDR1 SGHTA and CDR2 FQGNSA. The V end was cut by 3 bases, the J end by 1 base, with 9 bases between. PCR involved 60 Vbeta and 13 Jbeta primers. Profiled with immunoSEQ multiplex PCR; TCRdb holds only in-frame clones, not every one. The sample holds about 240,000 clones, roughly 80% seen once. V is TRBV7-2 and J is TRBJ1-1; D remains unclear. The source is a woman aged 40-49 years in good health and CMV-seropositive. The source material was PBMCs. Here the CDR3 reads CASSLWAPNTEAFF. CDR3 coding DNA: TGTGCCAGCAGCTTGTGGGCCCCGAACACTGAAGCTTTCTTT.